This TCR beta chain was identified in a study of blood T cells in healthy people across ages. As to this clonotype: As yet, its antigen is unknown.

The second PCR ran about 7 to 12 cycles with a sample-barcoded 5' primer and J-beta primers. Tags on each cDNA molecule came from a template-switch adaptor with 12 random nucleotides. TCRdb re-called the 5' RACE reads with MiXCR, one entry per CDR3 protein. The data show about 1,400,000 distinct CDR3 sequences, approximately 59% seen once. Overall study findings and caveats: PBMCs that were unsorted prevented a conclusive naive versus antigen-experienced comparison. Both higher diversity and more naive CD4+ cells marked long-lived donors when set against aged donors.

Healthy Russian Caucasian donors spanned ages about 6 to 100 years. Germline V gene lookup returns CDR1 KGHSH and CDR2 LQKENI. V shed 4 bases and J shed 3 bases, with 13 bases lying between them. The CDR3 spans 14 residues. V usage is TRBV18 and J usage is TRBJ2-7, with D perhaps matching TRBD1 or TRBD2 (5 bases each). The source is a man aged 18 to 30 in good health. The sequencing sample was made of blood. This chain's CDR3 is CASSLRGQDYEQYF. The CDR3 nucleotides are TGTGCCAGCTCACTTCGGGGCCAAGACTACGAGCAGTACTTC.